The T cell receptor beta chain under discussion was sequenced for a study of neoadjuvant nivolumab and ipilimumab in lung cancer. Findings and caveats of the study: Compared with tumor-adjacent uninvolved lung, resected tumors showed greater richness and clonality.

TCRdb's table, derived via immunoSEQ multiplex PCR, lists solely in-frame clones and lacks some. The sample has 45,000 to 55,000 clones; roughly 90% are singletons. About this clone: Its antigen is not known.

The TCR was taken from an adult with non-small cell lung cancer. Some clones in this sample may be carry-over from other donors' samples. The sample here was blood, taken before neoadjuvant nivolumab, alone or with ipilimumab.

The CDR3 DNA follows: TGCGCCAGCAGCCGCGGGACTAGCGGGAACTACGAGCAGTACTTC. Protein: CASSRGTSGNYEQYF. The rearrangement joins TRBV4-1 to TRBJ2-7; 13 bases fit TRBD2. Per the germline V gene, CDR1 is MGHRA and CDR2 is YSYEKL. The CDR3 length is 15 residues. Trimming took 4 bases from V and 3 from J; bases not matched to a gene: 3.